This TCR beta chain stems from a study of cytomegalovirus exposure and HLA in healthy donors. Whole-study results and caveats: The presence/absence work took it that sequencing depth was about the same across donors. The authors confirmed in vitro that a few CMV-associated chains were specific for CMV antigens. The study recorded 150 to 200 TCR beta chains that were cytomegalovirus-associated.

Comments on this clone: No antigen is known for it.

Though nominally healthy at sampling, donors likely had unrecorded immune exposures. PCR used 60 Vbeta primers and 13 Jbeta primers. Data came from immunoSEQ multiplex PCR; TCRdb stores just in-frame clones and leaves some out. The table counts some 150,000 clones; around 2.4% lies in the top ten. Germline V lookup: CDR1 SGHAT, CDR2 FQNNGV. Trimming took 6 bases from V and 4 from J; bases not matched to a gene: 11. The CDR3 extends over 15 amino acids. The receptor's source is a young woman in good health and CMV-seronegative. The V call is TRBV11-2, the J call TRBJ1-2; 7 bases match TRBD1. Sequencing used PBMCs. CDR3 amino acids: CASSLHSGGPYGYTF. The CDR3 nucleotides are TGTGCCAGCAGTTTACACTCAGGGGGACCCTATGGCTACACCTTC.